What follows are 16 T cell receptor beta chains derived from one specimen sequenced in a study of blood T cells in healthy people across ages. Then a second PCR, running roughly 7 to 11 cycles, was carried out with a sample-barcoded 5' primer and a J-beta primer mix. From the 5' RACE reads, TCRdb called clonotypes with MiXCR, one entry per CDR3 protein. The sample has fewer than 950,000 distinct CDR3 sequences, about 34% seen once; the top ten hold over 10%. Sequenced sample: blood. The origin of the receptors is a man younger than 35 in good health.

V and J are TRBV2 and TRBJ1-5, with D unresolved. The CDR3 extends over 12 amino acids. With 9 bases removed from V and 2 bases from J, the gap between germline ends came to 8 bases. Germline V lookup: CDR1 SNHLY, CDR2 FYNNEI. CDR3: CARSIGNQPQHF. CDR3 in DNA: TGTGCCAGATCTATAGGCAATCAGCCCCAGCATTTT.

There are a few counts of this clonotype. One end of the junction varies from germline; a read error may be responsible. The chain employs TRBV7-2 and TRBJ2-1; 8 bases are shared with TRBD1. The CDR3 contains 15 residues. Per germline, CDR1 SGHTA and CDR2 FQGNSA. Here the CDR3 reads CAGSFDRGRYNEQFF. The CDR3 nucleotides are TGTGCCGGCAGCTTTGACAGGGGTCGATACAATGAGCAGTTCTTC. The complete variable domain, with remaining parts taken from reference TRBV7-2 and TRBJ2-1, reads GAGVSQSPSNKVTEKGKDVELRCDPISGHTALYWYRQSLGQGLEFLIYFQGNSAPDKSGLPSDRFSAERTGGSVSTLTIQRTQQEDSAVYLCAGSFDRGRYNEQFFGPGTRLTVL.

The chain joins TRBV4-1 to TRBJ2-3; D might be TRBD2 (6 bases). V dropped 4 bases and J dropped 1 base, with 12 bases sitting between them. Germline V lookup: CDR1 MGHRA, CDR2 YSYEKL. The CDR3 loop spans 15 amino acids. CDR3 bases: TGCGCCAGCAGCCCTCTGCGGGGTCGCACAGATACGCAGTATTTT. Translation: CASSPLRGRTDTQYF.

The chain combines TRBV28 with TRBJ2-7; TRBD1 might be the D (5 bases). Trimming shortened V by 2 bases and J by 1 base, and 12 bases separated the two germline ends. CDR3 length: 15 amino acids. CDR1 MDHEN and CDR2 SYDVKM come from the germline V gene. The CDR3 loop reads CASSLRAGPSYEQYF. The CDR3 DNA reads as TGTGCCAGCAGTTTACGGGCAGGGCCATCCTACGAGCAGTACTTC.

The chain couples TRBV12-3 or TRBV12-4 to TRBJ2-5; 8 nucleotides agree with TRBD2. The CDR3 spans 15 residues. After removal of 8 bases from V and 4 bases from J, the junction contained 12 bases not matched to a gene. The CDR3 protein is CASGRGDNGAETQYF. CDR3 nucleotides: TGTGCCAGCGGGCGGGGGGATAACGGGGCAGAGACCCAGTACTTC.

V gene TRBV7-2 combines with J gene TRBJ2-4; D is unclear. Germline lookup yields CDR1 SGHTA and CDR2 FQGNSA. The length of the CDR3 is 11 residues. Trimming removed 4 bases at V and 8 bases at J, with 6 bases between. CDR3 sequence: CASSSTDIQYF. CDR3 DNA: TGTGCCAGCAGCTCCACGGACATTCAGTACTTC.

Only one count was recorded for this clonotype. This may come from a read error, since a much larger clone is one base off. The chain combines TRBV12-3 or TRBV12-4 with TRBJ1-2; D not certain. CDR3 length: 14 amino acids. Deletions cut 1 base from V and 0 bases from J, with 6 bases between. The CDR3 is CASSLVLANYGYTF. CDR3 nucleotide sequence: TGTGCCAGCAGTTTAGTGCTAGCTAACTATGGCTACACCTTC.

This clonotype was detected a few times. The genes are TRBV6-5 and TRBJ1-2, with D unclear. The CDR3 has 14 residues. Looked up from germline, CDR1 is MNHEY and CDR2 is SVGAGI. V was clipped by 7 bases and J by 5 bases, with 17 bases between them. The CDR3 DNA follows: TGTGCCAGCACCTTGGGCCGGTCTTTATATGGCTACACCTTC. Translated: CASTLGRSLYGYTF.

As DNA, the CDR3 is TGTGCCACCAGTGATCTGGGGAGGCATGAGCAGTACTTC. Its translation: CATSDLGRHEQYF. This sequence joins TRBV24-1 and TRBJ2-7; D perhaps matches TRBD2 (6 bases). The V gene lost 3 bases and the J gene lost 7 bases, with 12 bases spanning the gap. The CDR3 totals 13 residues. Looked up from germline, CDR1 is KGHDR and CDR2 is SFDVKD.

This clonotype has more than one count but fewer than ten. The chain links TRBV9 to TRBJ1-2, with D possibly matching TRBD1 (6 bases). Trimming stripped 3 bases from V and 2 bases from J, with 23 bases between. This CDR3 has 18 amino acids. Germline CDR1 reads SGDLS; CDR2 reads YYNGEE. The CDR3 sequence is CASSAPAGGPRDNYGYTF. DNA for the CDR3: TGTGCCAGCAGCGCGCCAGCTGGGGGCCCAAGAGACAACTATGGCTACACCTTC.

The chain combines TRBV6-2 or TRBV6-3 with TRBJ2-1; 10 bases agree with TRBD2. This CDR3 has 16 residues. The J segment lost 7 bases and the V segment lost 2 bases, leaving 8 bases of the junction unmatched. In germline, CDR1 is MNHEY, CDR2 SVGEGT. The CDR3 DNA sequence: TGTGCCAGCAGTTACATCCATAGCGGGGGGAGTAATGAGCAGTTCTTC. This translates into CASSYIHSGGSNEQFF.

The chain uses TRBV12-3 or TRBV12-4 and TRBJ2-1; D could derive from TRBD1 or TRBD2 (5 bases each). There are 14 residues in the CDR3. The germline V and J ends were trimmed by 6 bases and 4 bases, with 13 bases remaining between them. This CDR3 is CASRGDQLYNEQFF. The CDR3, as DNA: TGTGCCAGCAGGGGGGACCAACTTTACAATGAGCAGTTCTTC.

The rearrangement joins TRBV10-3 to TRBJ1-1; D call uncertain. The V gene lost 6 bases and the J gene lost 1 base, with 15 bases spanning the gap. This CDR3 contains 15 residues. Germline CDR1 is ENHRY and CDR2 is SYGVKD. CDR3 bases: TGTGCCATCAGGGCTGCGAGACTGGAGAACACTGAAGCTTTCTTT. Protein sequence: CAIRAARLENTEAFF.

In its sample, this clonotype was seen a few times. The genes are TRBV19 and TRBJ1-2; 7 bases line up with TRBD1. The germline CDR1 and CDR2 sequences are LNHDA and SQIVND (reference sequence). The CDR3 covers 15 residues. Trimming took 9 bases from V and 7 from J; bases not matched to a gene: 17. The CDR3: CASSISNPGGSGYTF. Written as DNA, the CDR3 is TGTGCCAGCAGCATATCCAATCCAGGGGGGTCTGGCTACACCTTC.

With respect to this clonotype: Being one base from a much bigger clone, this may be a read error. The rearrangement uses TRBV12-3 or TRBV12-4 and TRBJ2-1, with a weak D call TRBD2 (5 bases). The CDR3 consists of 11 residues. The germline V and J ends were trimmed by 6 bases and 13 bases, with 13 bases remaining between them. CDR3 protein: CASSGKETQFF. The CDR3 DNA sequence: TGTGCCAGCAGCGGGAAAGAGACCCAGTTCTTC.

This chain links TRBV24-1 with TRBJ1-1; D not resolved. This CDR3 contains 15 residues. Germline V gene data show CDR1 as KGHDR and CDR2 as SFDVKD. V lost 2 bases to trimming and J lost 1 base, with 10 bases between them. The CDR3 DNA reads TGTGCCACCAGTGATTCCTCACCAGCGAACACTGAAGCTTTCTTT. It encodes CATSDSSPANTEAFF.